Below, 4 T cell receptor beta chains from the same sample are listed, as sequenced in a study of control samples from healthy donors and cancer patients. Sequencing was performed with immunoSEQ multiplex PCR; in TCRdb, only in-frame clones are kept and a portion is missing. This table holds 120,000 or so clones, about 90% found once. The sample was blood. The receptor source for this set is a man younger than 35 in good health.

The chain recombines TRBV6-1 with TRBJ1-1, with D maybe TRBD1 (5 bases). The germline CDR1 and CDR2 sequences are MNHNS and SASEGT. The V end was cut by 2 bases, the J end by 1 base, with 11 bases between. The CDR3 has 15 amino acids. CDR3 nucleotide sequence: TGTGCCAGCAGTGAATCAGGGAAAGGGAACACTGAAGCTTTCTTT. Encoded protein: CASSESGKGNTEAFF.

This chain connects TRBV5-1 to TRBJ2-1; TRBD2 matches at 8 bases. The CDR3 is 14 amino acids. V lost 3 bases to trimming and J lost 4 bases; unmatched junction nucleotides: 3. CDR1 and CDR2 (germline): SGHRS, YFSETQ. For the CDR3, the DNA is TGCGCCAGCAGCTCCTCTAGCGGGTACAATGAGCAGTTCTTC. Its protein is CASSSSSGYNEQFF.

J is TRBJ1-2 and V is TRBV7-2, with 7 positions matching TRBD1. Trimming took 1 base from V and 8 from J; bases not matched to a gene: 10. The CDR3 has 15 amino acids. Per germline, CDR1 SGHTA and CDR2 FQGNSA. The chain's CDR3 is CASSLVLRQGGGYTF. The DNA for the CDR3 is TGTGCCAGCAGCTTAGTCCTTAGACAGGGAGGAGGCTACACCTTC. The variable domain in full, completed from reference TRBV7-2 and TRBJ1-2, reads GAGVSQSPSNKVTEKGKDVELRCDPISGHTALYWYRQSLGQGLEFLIYFQGNSAPDKSGLPSDRFSAERTGGSVSTLTIQRTQQEDSAVYLCASSLVLRQGGGYTFGSGTRLTVV.

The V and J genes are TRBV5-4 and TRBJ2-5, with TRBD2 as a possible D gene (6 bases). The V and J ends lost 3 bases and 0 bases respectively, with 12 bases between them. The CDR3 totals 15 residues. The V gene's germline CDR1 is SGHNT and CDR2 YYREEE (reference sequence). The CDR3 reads CASSSGTSYQETQYF. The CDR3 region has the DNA TGTGCCAGCAGCTCCGGGACTTCATACCAAGAGACCCAGTACTTC.